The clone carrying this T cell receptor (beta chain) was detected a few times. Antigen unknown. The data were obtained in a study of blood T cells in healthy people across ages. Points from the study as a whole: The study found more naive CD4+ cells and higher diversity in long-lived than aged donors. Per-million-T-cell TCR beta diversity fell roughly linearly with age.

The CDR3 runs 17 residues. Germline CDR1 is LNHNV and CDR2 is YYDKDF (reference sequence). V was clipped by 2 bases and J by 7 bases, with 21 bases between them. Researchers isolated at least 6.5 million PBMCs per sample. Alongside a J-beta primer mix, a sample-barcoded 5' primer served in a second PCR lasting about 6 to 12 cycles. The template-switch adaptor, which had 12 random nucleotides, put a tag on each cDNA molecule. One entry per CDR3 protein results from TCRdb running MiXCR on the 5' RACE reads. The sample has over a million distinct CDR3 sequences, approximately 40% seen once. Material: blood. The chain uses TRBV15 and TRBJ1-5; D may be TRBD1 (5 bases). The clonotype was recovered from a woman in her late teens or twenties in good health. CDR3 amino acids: CATSRPQPGPKIQPQHF. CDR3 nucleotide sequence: TGTGCCACCAGCAGACCGCAACCGGGACCGAAGATCCAGCCCCAGCATTTT. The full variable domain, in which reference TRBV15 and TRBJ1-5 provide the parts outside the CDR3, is DAMVIQNPRYQVTQFGKPVTLSCSQTLNHNVMYWYQQKSSQAPKLLFHYYDKDFNNEADTPDNFQSRRPNTSFCFLDIRSPGLGDTAMYLCATSRPQPGPKIQPQHFGDGTRLSIL.